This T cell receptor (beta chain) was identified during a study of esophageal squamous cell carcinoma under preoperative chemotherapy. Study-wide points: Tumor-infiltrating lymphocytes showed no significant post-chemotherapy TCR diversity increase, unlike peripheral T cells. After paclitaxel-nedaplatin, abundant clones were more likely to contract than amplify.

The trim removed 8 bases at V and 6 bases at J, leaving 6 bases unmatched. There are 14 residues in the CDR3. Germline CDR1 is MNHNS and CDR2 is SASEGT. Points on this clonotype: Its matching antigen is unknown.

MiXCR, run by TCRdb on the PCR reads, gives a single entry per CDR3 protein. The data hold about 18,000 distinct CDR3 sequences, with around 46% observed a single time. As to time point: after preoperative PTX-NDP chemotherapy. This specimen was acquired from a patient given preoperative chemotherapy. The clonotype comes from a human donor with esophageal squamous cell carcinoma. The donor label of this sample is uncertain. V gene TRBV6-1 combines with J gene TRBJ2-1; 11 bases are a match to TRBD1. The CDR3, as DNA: TGTGCCAGCCTCCGGGACAGGGGGGTCAATGAGCAGTTCTTC. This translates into CASLRDRGVNEQFF.